These 9 T cell receptor beta chains share one sample of origin, sequenced in a study of control samples from healthy donors and cancer patients. TCRdb's table, derived via immunoSEQ multiplex PCR, lists solely in-frame clones and lacks some. This table holds 130,000 to 150,000 clones, 93% found once. Sequences were obtained from blood. The source of these receptors is a young man in good health.

The chain joins TRBV9 to TRBJ1-2; maybe TRBD1 (5 bases). CDR3 size: 16 residues. Trimming took off 2 bases at V and 4 bases at J, with 18 bases between the two ends. Germline assignment: CDR1 SGDLS and CDR2 YYNGEE. The CDR3: CASSVRDGSPIYGYTF. In nucleotides, the CDR3 is TGTGCCAGCAGCGTTCGGGACGGTTCACCCATCTATGGCTACACCTTC.

The chain combines TRBV28 with TRBJ2-3; 8 bases agree with TRBD2. V shed 1 base, J shed 6 bases, and the junction held 6 bases outside the gene matches. This CDR3 is built from 15 residues. Germline CDR1 MDHEN, CDR2 SYDVKM. The CDR3 spells CASSLLAGKSDTQYF. The DNA for the CDR3 is TGTGCCAGCAGTTTATTAGCGGGAAAATCCGATACGCAGTATTTT.

V gene TRBV7-2 combines with J gene TRBJ2-2; no clear D. V was shortened by 5 bases and J by 7 bases, with 17 bases between the two germline ends. The CDR3 spans 15 residues. Germline V gives CDR1 SGHTA, CDR2 FQGNSA. CDR3 loop: CASSESPRPGGELFF. The CDR3, as DNA: TGTGCCAGCAGCGAATCCCCCCGACCCGGCGGGGAGCTGTTTTTT.

In regard to this clone: Other DNA sequences in this specimen translate into the identical CDR3. This chain links TRBV6-5 with TRBJ1-1, with D hard to call. The V gene's germline CDR1 is MNHEY and CDR2 SVGAGI. The germline V and J ends were trimmed by 2 bases and 0 bases, with 4 bases remaining between them. This CDR3 is 13 amino acids long. For the CDR3, the DNA is TGTGCCAGCAGTTACCAGATGAACACTGAAGCTTTCTTT. Translation: CASSYQMNTEAFF.

This chain connects TRBV30 to TRBJ1-1, with 10 bases fitting TRBD1. CDR3 size: 17 residues. The junction had 13 bases not matched to a gene; V was cut back by 0 bases and J by 6 bases. The germline CDR1 and CDR2 sequences are GTSNPN and SVGIG (reference sequence). As DNA, the CDR3 is TGTGCCTGGAGTGTACTAAAGAGCCGGGACAGGGGACCTGAAGCTTTCTTT. This sequence encodes CAWSVLKSRDRGPEAFF.

The chain links TRBV7-9 to TRBJ2-1; 7 positions match TRBD1. Trimming took 10 bases from V and 4 from J; bases not matched to a gene: 7. CDR1 is SEHNR, CDR2 FQNEAQ, per germline (reference sequence). This CDR3 is built from 13 residues. CDR3 sequence (DNA): TGTGCCACTCGCGGACAGGTTTACAATGAGCAGTTCTTC. Amino acid sequence: CATRGQVYNEQFF.

The chain employs TRBV19 and TRBJ2-3; no clear D gene. The germline V gene has CDR1 LNHDA and CDR2 SQIVND (reference sequence). The CDR3 spans 12 residues. V lost 10 bases to trimming and J lost 3 bases, with 11 bases between them. CDR3: CATQPGTDTQYF. The DNA of the CDR3 is TGTGCCACCCAGCCTGGTACAGATACGCAGTATTTT.

The V gene is TRBV10-1, the J gene TRBJ2-7; unclear D gene. Per the germline V gene, CDR1 is WNHNN and CDR2 is SYGVQD (reference sequence). The CDR3 length is 12 residues. V lost 7 bases to trimming and J lost 3 bases, with 10 bases between them. CDR3 amino acids: CASIGPIYEQYF. CDR3 bases: TGCGCCAGCATTGGCCCGATCTACGAGCAGTACTTC.

The rearrangement links TRBV7-9 to TRBJ2-2, with D unresolved. The CDR3 has 13 residues. V lost 0 bases and J lost 5, with 4 bases in between. The germline V gene has CDR1 SEHNR and CDR2 FQNEAQ (reference sequence). DNA of the CDR3: TGTGCCAGCAGCTTAGCGGTAACCGGGGAGCTGTTTTTT. It yields the protein CASSLAVTGELFF.